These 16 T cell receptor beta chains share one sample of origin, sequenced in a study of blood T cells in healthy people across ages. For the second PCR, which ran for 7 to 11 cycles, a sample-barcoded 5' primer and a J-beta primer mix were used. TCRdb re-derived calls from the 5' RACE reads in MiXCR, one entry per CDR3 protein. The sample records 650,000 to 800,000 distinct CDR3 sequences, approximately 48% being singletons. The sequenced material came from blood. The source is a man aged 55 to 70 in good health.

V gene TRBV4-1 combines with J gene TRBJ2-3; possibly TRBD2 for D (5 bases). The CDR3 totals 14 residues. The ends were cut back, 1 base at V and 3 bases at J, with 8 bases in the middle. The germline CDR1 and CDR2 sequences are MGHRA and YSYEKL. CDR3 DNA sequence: TGCGCCAGCAGCCAAGTAGCGAAAACAGATACGCAGTATTTT. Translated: CASSQVAKTDTQYF.

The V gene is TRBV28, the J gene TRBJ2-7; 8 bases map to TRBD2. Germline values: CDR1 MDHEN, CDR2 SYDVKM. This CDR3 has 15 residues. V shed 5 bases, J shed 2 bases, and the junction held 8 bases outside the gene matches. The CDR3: CASSPQLAGPYEQYF. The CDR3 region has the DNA TGTGCCAGCAGTCCCCAGCTAGCGGGCCCCTACGAGCAGTACTTC.

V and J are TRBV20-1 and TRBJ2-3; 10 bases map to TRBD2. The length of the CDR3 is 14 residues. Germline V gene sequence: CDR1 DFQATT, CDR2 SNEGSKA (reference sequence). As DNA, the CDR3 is TGCAAACCGGGACTAGCGTTATCCACAGATACGCAGTATTTT. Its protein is CKPGLALSTDTQYF.

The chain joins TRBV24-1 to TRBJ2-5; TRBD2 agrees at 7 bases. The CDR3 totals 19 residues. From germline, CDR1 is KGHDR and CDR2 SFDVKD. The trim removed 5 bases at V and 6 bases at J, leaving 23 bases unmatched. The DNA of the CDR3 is TGTGCCACCAGTGTCCTGAGGACTAGTTTTGATGTGTATTTTCAGACCCAGTACTTC. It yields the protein CATSVLRTSFDVYFQTQYF.

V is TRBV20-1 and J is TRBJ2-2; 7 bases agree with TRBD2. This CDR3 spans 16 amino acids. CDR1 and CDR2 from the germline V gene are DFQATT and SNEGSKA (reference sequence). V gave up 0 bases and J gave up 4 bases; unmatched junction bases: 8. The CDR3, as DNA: TGCAGTGCTAGAGATGAGACTAGCCTGGGCACCGGGGAGCTGTTTTTT. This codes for CSARDETSLGTGELFF.

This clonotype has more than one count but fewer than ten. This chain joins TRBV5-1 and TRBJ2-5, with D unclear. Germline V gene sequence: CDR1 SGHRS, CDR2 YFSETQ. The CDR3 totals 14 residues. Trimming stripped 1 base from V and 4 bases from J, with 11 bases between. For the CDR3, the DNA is TGCGCCAGCAGCTTGCTAAGGGCCTCAGAGACCCAGTACTTC. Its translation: CASSLLRASETQYF.

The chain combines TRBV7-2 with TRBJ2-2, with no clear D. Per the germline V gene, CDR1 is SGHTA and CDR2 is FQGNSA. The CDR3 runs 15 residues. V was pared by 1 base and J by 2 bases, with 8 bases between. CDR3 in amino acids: CASSLVPHNTGELFF. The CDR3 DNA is TGTGCCAGCAGCTTAGTCCCCCACAACACCGGGGAGCTGTTTTTT.

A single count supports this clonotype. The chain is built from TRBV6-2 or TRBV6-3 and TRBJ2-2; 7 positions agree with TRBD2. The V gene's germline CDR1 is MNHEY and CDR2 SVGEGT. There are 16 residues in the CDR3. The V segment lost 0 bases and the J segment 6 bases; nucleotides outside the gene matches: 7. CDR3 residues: CASSYSRLAAAGELFF. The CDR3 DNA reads TGTGCCAGCAGTTACTCGAGACTAGCAGCTGCCGGGGAGCTGTTTTTT.

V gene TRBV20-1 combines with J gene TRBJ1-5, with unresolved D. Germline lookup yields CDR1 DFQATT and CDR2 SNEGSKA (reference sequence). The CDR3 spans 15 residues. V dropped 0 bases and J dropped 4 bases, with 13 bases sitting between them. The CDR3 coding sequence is TGCAGTGCTAGAGATTGGCACCAACTAAATCAGCCCCAGCATTTT. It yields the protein CSARDWHQLNQPQHF.

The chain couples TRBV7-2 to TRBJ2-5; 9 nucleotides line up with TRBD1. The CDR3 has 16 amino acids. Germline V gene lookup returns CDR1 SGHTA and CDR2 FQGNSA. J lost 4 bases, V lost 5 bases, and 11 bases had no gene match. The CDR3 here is CASSGAGTGKGETQYF. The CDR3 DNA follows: TGTGCCAGCAGCGGCGCCGGGACAGGGAAGGGAGAGACCCAGTACTTC.

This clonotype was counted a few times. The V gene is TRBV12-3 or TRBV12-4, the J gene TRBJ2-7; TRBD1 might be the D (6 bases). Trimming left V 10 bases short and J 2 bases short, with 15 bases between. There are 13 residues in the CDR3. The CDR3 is CATTGQSPYEQYF. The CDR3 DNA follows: TGTGCCACCACCGGACAGTCCCCCTACGAGCAGTACTTC.

The CDR3 DNA follows: TGCAGTGCTAGAACGGAGACTAACACAGATACGCAGTATTTT. Its protein product is CSARTETNTDTQYF. The J gene is TRBJ2-3, the V gene TRBV20-1; D might be TRBD2 (5 bases). The CDR3 loop spans 14 amino acids. Trimming cost V 2 bases and J 2 bases, with 11 bases left between them. Germline CDR1 reads DFQATT; CDR2 reads SNEGSKA (reference sequence).

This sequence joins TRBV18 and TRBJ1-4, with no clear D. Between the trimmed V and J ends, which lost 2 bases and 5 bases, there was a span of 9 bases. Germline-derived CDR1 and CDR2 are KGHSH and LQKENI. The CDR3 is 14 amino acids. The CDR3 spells CASSPGARNEKLFF. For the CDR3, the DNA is TGTGCCAGCTCACCAGGAGCCCGCAATGAAAAACTGTTTTTT.

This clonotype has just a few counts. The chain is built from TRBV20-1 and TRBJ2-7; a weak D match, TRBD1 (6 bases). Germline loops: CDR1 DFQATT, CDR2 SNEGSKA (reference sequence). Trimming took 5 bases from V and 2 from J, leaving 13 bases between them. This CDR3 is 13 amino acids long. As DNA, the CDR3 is TGCAGTGCTCACAGGGCCCTTACCTACGAGCAGTACTTC. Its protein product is CSAHRALTYEQYF.

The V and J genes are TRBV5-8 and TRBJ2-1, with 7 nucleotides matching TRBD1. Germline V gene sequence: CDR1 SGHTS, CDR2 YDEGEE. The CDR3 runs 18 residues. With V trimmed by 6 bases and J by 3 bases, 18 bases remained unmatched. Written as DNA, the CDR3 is TGTGCCAGCACCGTCACGGACAGGCGGCAAACCCTCTACAATGAGCAGTTCTTC. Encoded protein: CASTVTDRRQTLYNEQFF.

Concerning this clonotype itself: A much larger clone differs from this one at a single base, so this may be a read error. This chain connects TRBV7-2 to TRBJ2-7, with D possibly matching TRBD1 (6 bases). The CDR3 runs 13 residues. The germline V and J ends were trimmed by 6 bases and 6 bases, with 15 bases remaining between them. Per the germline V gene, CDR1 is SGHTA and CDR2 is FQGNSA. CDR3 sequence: CASRGVGDIEQYF. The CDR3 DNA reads TGTGCCAGCAGGGGAGTAGGGGACATCGAGCAGTACTTC. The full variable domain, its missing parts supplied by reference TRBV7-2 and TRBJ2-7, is GAGVSQSPSNKVTEKGKDVELRCDPISGHTALYWYRQSLGQGLEFLIYFQGNSAPDKSGLPSDRFSAERTGGSVSTLTIQRTQQEDSAVYLCASRGVGDIEQYFGPGTRLTVT.